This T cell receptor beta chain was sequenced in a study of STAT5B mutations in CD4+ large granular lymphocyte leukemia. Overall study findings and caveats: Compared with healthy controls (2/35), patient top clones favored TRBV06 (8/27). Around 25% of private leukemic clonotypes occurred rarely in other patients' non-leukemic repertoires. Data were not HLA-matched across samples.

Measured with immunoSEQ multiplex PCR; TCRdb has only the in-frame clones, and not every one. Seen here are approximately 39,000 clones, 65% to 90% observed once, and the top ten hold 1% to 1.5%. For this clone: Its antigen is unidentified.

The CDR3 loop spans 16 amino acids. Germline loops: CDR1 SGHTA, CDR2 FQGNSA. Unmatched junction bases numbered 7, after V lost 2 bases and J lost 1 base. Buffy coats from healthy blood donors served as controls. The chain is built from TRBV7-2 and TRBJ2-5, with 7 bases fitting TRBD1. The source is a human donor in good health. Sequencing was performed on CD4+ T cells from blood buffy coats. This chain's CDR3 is CASSLIDRALQETQYF. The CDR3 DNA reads TGTGCCAGCAGCTTAATCGACAGGGCTCTCCAAGAGACCCAGTACTTC.